This T cell receptor beta chain was recorded in a study of blood T cell repertoires in COVID-19. Overall study context: Sources were T cells, B-cell-depleted T cells, or PBMCs; the material itself was cDNA or gDNA.

Per the study methods: The assay estimated nucleated cells by amplifying reference gene primers. Libraries were prepared by immunoSEQ multiplex PCR; TCRdb keeps only in-frame clonotypes and omits some of them. V, J and clone size are those of that table, while D and trimming were read from the DNA. The sample includes 180,000 or so clones, about 90% of them seen just once. This clone was found once. Living in under 30 US areas, the participants were between about 18 and 90 years of age. V trimming: 3 bases; J trimming: 5 bases; junction bases outside the gene matches: 6. The CDR3 sequence is 16 residues long. Germline V gene data show CDR1 as SGDLS and CDR2 as YYNGEE.

Sequencing was carried out using PBMCs or T cells enriched from blood (not recorded which). This clonotype was obtained from a human donor with acute COVID-19. The donor label of this sample is uncertain. The chain joins TRBV9 to TRBJ1-6; 9 nucleotides line up with TRBD1. The CDR3 sequence: CASSARGQGDNSPLHF. The CDR3 DNA reads as TGTGCCAGCAGCGCGAGGGGACAGGGAGATAATTCACCCCTCCACTTT.